A selection of T cell receptor beta chains follows, all from one sample in a study of cytomegalovirus exposure and HLA in healthy donors. Generated by immunoSEQ multiplex PCR, the TCRdb table keeps only in-frame clones and is missing some. Here the sample spans about 120,000 clones, about 80% being singletons. The sample consisted of PBMCs. These receptors were obtained from a man in his sixties in good health and CMV-seropositive. Both conserved end residues are part of each CDR3. D genes are given only for firm matches. Where a row states a size, it is once, few, many or the class of an expanded clone; other rows omit it.

V gene,D gene,J gene,clone size,CDR3 DNA,CDR3 protein
TRBV12-1,NA,TRBJ2-1,few,TGTGCCAGCAGCTTTCCGGGACTAGCGGGACGGAGCTCCTACAATGAGCAGTTCTTC,CASSFPGLAGRSSYNEQFF
TRBV28,NA,TRBJ2-5,NA,TGTGCCAGCAGTGGACACGGATGGAAAGAGACCCAGTACTTC,CASSGHGWKETQYF
TRBV9,TRBD2,TRBJ2-1,NA,TGTGCCAGCAGCGTTAGCGGGGGCCCCCAGGGTGAGCAGTTCTTC,CASSVSGGPQGEQFF
TRBV4-1,TRBD1,TRBJ2-7,NA,TGCGCCAGCAGCCAAGAGACAGGGTACTACGAGCAGTACTTC,CASSQETGYYEQYF
TRBV6-4,TRBD1,TRBJ1-4,NA,TGTGCCACCCCTCTAAGGACAGGGCATGAAAAACTGTTTTTT,CATPLRTGHEKLFF
TRBV2,TRBD1,TRBJ1-1,NA,TGTGCCAGCAGTGAAGAGCAGGGGGCTGAAGCTTTCTTT,CASSEEQGAEAFF
TRBV7-6,TRBD1,TRBJ1-3,NA,TGTGCCAGCAGCTCTGGACAGGGGGCGCTTGGTTCTGGAAACACCATATATTTT,CASSSGQGALGSGNTIYF
TRBV11-3,NA,TRBJ2-7,NA,TGTGCCAGCAGCTCCTCGGGGGGCCAGCAGTACTTC,CASSSSGGQQYF
TRBV2,NA,TRBJ1-2,NA,TGTGCCAGCACTCCGTCGGGGGTGGAAGGGGGCTACACCTTC,CASTPSGVEGGYTF
TRBV18,TRBD2,TRBJ2-5,NA,TGTGCCAGCTCACCACGGACTAGCTTTTACCAAGAGACCCAGTACTTC,CASSPRTSFYQETQYF
TRBV5-1,NA,TRBJ2-1,NA,TGCGCCAGCAGCTTCACGACAGCTAGCTCCTACAATGAGCAGTTCTTC,CASSFTTASSYNEQFF
TRBV5-1,NA,TRBJ2-4,NA,TGCGCCAGCAGACCGACTAGTAGTGAAAAAAACATTCAGTACTTC,CASRPTSSEKNIQYF
TRBV6-1,NA,TRBJ2-7,few,TGTGCCAGCAGTGAGGAAGGGGCGAGCTCCTACGAGCAGTACTTC,CASSEEGASSYEQYF
TRBV5-4,NA,TRBJ2-7,few,TGTGCCAGCAGCTCGGGACTGCAAGCCTACGAGCAGTACTTC,CASSSGLQAYEQYF
TRBV19,NA,TRBJ2-7,NA,TGTGCCAGTAGCTCTACGGGGGGCGCGTACGAGCAGTACTTC,CASSSTGGAYEQYF
TRBV6-5,TRBD2,TRBJ2-7,NA,TGTGCCAGCAGTTACTCGGGGGGACTAGGGCCCTACGAGCAGTACTTC,CASSYSGGLGPYEQYF
TRBV5-1,TRBD1,TRBJ2-1,NA,TGCGCCAGCAGCGCGGGGACAGGGAACAATGAGCAGTTCTTC,CASSAGTGNNEQFF
TRBV5-5,NA,TRBJ1-5,once,TGTGCCAGCAGCTTGGGGACAGAATATAGCAATCAGCCCCAGCATTTT,CASSLGTEYSNQPQHF
TRBV27,NA,TRBJ1-4,NA,TGTGCCAGCAGTTATACGCGAACTAATGAAAAACTGTTTTTT,CASSYTRTNEKLFF
TRBV7-9,NA,TRBJ2-2,NA,TGTGCCAGCAGCAACAGCAACACCGGGGAGCTGTTTTTT,CASSNSNTGELFF
TRBV6-5,NA,TRBJ1-5,NA,TGTGCCAGCAGTTACTCGTTAAAGGGGGACGGGCCCCAGCATTTT,CASSYSLKGDGPQHF
TRBV28,TRBD1,TRBJ1-1,NA,TGTGCCAGCAGTGACAGGGGGCCAGCGAACACTGAAGCTTTCTTT,CASSDRGPANTEAFF
TRBV10-3,NA,TRBJ1-5,NA,TGTGCCATCAGTGAGCAGGCGAGCAATCAGCCCCAGCATTTT,CAISEQASNQPQHF
TRBV7-3,NA,TRBJ2-7,NA,TGTGCCAGCAGCTTAAACAGGGATAACGAGCAGTACTTC,CASSLNRDNEQYF
TRBV7-6,TRBD1,TRBJ2-1,NA,TGTGCCAGCAGACGTCGTGGGACAGGGAGTTCCTATGAGCAGTTCTTC,CASRRRGTGSSYEQFF
TRBV4-1,TRBD2,TRBJ2-1,once,TGCGCCAGCAGCCAAGTATCGTTGGGGGGGGGCTCCTACAATGAGCAGTTCTTC,CASSQVSLGGGSYNEQFF
TRBV6-5,TRBD2,TRBJ2-3,few,TGTGCCAGCAGTGGGGGGGGTTCACTCACAGATACGCAGTATTTT,CASSGGGSLTDTQYF
TRBV7-8,NA,TRBJ1-2,few,TGTGCCAGCAGCCCTTCCGGAGAATCTCGCGGGGGCTACACCTTC,CASSPSGESRGGYTF
TRBV29-1,NA,TRBJ2-5,few,TGCAGCGTGACACCGGGAGTACCCCAAGAGACCCAGTACTTC,CSVTPGVPQETQYF
TRBV5-1,NA,TRBJ1-1,NA,TGCGCCAGCGCCCGGGGGTTGAACACTGAAGCTTTCTTT,CASARGLNTEAFF
TRBV14,TRBD2,TRBJ2-3,NA,TGTGCCAGCAGCTCTCGCTCCGAGACTAGCGGGAACACAGATACGCAGTATTTT,CASSSRSETSGNTDTQYF
TRBV2,TRBD2,TRBJ2-7,NA,TGTGCCAGCTGGCGGGCGGGAGGGGAGGAGCAGTACTTC,CASWRAGGEEQYF
TRBV28,TRBD1,TRBJ2-7,NA,TGTGCCAGCTGCAGGGGGACCTACGAGCAGTACTTC,CASCRGTYEQYF
TRBV7-3,TRBD1,TRBJ2-7,NA,TGTGCCAGCAGCTTAAATCCGGGACAGGGGGCCGTCGAGCAGTACTTC,CASSLNPGQGAVEQYF
TRBV13,TRBD1,TRBJ2-7,NA,TGTGCCAGCAGCTTCACAGGGGGCTCCTACGAGCAGTACTTC,CASSFTGGSYEQYF
TRBV11-2,NA,TRBJ1-5,NA,TGTGCCAGCAGCGAAACCGCAGGATACAATCAGCCCCAGCATTTT,CASSETAGYNQPQHF
TRBV5-1,TRBD1,TRBJ2-3,NA,TGCGCCAGCAGATGGGGACAGGGAAGACCAGATACGCAGTATTTT,CASRWGQGRPDTQYF
TRBV6-1,NA,TRBJ1-1,NA,TGTGCCAGCAGTGAAGCGCTTCATATTACGAGACTGAACACTGGAGCTTTCTTT,CASSEALHITRLNTGAFF
TRBV5-1,NA,TRBJ2-2,NA,TGCGCCAGCCATCCGGTAGGGGGGGCAAGCACCGGGGAGCTGTTTTTT,CASHPVGGASTGELFF
TRBV5-4,NA,TRBJ2-7,NA,TGTGCCAGCAGCGGTGGGAGCTACGAGCAGTACTTC,CASSGGSYEQYF
TRBV4-1,TRBD1,TRBJ1-3,few,TGCGCCAGCAGCCAACTGACAGGGCCCCTCTCTGGAAACACCATATATTTT,CASSQLTGPLSGNTIYF
TRBV25-1,TRBD2,TRBJ2-3,NA,TGTGCCAGCAGTGAAGGGCGGGAGGCCAGCACAGATACGCAGTATTTT,CASSEGREASTDTQYF
TRBV30,NA,TRBJ2-7,NA,TGTGCCTGGAAGGTTGGGCAGGCCTACGAGCAGTACTTC,CAWKVGQAYEQYF
TRBV6-1,NA,TRBJ1-2,once,TGTGCCAGCAGTGAAGCTGATTTAGCAGGGTTTAGATATGGCTACACCTTC,CASSEADLAGFRYGYTF
TRBV10-3,TRBD2,TRBJ2-3,NA,TGTGCCATCAGTCGGGGGGGGTCGACAGATACGCAGTATTTT,CAISRGGSTDTQYF
TRBV4-1,NA,TRBJ2-2,NA,TGCGCCAGCAGCCAAGGTTTAGAACTCAACACCGGGGAGCTGTTTTTT,CASSQGLELNTGELFF
TRBV18,NA,TRBJ2-7,NA,TGTGCCAGCTCACCCTCCTTCGCTATAAACTACGAGCAGTACTTC,CASSPSFAINYEQYF
TRBV5-1,NA,TRBJ2-3,NA,TGCGCCAGCAGCTTCGAGGATACGCAGTATTTT,CASSFEDTQYF
TRBV7-6,TRBD1,TRBJ1-2,NA,TGTGCCAGCAGCGAACTGACAGGGAGATATGGCTACACCTTC,CASSELTGRYGYTF
TRBV28,NA,TRBJ2-1,NA,TGTGCCAGCATCCAAAGGGGGACATACTTCTTC,CASIQRGTYFF
TRBV6-6,TRBD2,TRBJ2-3,NA,TGTGCCAGCAGTTACCCCAGCGGGAGTGACACAGATACGCAGTATTTT,CASSYPSGSDTDTQYF
TRBV5-1,TRBD1,TRBJ2-7,NA,TGCGCCAGCAGCCCCGGGACAGGGGCGTCCGAGCAGTACTTC,CASSPGTGASEQYF
TRBV7-2,NA,TRBJ2-1,NA,TGTGCCAGCAGCTTAGGGCAGGGGCTTAACAATGAGCAGTTCTTC,CASSLGQGLNNEQFF
TRBV6-6,TRBD2,TRBJ2-1,few,TGTGCCAGCAGTTACCCCTCTCGCGGGAGCAACAATGAGCAGTTCTTC,CASSYPSRGSNNEQFF
TRBV19,NA,TRBJ1-2,NA,TGTGCCACGGTCCCCCCGTCTAACTATGGCTACACCTTC,CATVPPSNYGYTF